The 21 T cell receptor beta chains in this list originate from one sample, sequenced in a study of radiation and T cells in renal cell carcinoma. Time point specified: blood 2 weeks post-SBRT. Treatment: 15 Gy SBRT to primary tumor, nephrectomy 4 weeks later. Data came from immunoSEQ multiplex PCR; TCRdb stores just in-frame clones and leaves some out. The sample shows fewer than 55,000 clones, 80% of them seen only once. Sequencing was performed on blood, taken from a patient whose treatment included radiotherapy and nephrectomy. Receptors originate from a woman in her sixties or seventies with renal cell carcinoma.

The genes are TRBV6-1 and TRBJ2-3; a possible D gene is TRBD2 (5 bases). Germline V gives CDR1 MNHNS, CDR2 SASEGT. V shed 1 base and J shed 2 bases, with 13 bases lying between them. The CDR3 has 16 residues. Here the CDR3 reads CASSEEFYGVTDTQYF. CDR3 coding DNA: TGTGCCAGCAGTGAAGAGTTCTACGGGGTCACAGATACGCAGTATTTT.

The V and J genes are TRBV6-1 and TRBJ2-7; 9 bases are a match to TRBD1. CDR3 length: 13 residues. Germline V gene lookup returns CDR1 MNHNS and CDR2 SASEGT. V trimming: 9 bases; J trimming: 4 bases; junction bases outside the gene matches: 7. As DNA, the CDR3 is TGTGCCAGGCCTGGGACAGGGCCATACGAGCAGTACTTC. Amino acid sequence: CARPGTGPYEQYF.

The rearrangement uses TRBV27 and TRBJ2-5; no firm D call. CDR3 size: 13 residues. V was cut by 5 bases and J by 1 base, with 8 bases left in between. Germline assignment: CDR1 MNHEY and CDR2 SMNVEV (reference sequence). The CDR3 reads CASSMRPQETQYF. CDR3 nucleotides: TGTGCCAGCAGTATGCGACCCCAAGAGACCCAGTACTTC.

This rearrangement joins TRBV4-2 to TRBJ2-7; 8 nucleotides line up with TRBD1. J lost 2 bases, V lost 0 bases, and 0 bases had no gene match. Germline V lookup: CDR1 LGHNA, CDR2 YNFKEQ. The CDR3 extends over 14 amino acids. The CDR3 is CASSQETGAYEQYF. In DNA form, the CDR3 reads TGTGCCAGCAGCCAAGAGACAGGGGCCTACGAGCAGTACTTC.

The V gene is TRBV6-1, the J gene TRBJ2-7, with TRBD2 matching 9 bases. CDR3 length: 14 residues. Germline values: CDR1 MNHNS, CDR2 SASEGT. Unmatched junction bases numbered 6, after V lost 6 bases and J lost 3 bases. CDR3 protein: CASSWGTSNYEQYF. Written as DNA, the CDR3 is TGTGCCAGCAGCTGGGGGACTAGCAACTACGAGCAGTACTTC.

The chain combines TRBV6-5 with TRBJ2-7; D might be TRBD1 or TRBD2, each matching 6 bases. Trimming shortened V by 5 bases and J by 3 bases, and 14 bases separated the two germline ends. The CDR3 spans 14 residues. Germline V gene sequence: CDR1 MNHEY, CDR2 SVGAGI. The CDR3 protein is CASSPWGADYEQYF. In DNA, the CDR3 is TGTGCCAGCAGTCCCTGGGGGGCCGACTACGAGCAGTACTTC.

The chain has TRBV5-6 and TRBJ2-1; 7 bases map to TRBD1. The CDR3 sequence is 15 residues long. Germline V gene sequence: CDR1 SGHDT, CDR2 YYEEEE. V dropped 0 bases and J dropped 5; count of bases not matched to a gene: 5. As DNA, the CDR3 is TGTGCCAGCAGCTTGGATAGGGGGCCCAACAATGAGCAGTTCTTC. Its translation is CASSLDRGPNNEQFF.

This clone is a singleton in its sample. The V gene is TRBV5-1, the J gene TRBJ1-6, with TRBD1 matching 9 bases. The CDR3 sequence is 14 residues long. Looked up from germline, CDR1 is SGHRS and CDR2 is YFSETQ. Trimming took 0 bases from V and 10 from J; bases not matched to a gene: 2. In DNA, the CDR3 is TGCGCCAGCAGCTTGGGTGGACAGGGGTCACCCCTCCACTTT. It specifies CASSLGGQGSPLHF.

This chain's CDR3 is CASSSDRGGYTF. CDR3 DNA: TGTGCCAGCAGTTCGGACAGGGGCGGCTACACCTTC. The V gene is TRBV2, the J gene TRBJ1-2; 9 nucleotides match TRBD1. The CDR3 contains 12 residues. V trimming: 5 bases; J trimming: 8 bases; junction bases outside the gene matches: 3. Germline V gene data show CDR1 as SNHLY and CDR2 as FYNNEI.

This clone showed up just a few times. This chain links TRBV4-3 with TRBJ2-1; TRBD1 might be the D (5 bases). The CDR3 runs 16 residues. Trimming pared 1 base from V and 4 bases from J, leaving 14 bases between. Germline CDR1 LGHNA, CDR2 YSLEER. CDR3 region: CASSQVVVGLYNEQFF. CDR3 bases: TGCGCCAGCAGCCAAGTTGTGGTGGGGCTATACAATGAGCAGTTCTTC.

V is TRBV5-4 and J is TRBJ2-7; 13 bases match TRBD2. CDR3 length: 15 amino acids. Germline V gene data show CDR1 as SGHNT and CDR2 as YYREEE (reference sequence). With V trimmed by 4 bases and J by 4 bases, 5 bases remained unmatched. This CDR3 reads CASSPTSGGSYEQYF. For the CDR3, the DNA is TGTGCCAGCAGCCCGACTAGCGGGGGGTCTTACGAGCAGTACTTC.

This chain links TRBV19 with TRBJ1-2; D call uncertain. The CDR3 is 15 amino acids. Trimming stripped 3 bases from V and 4 bases from J, with 15 bases between. Germline V lookup: CDR1 LNHDA, CDR2 SQIVND (reference sequence). CDR3 protein: CASSIGPGSVYGYTF. CDR3 bases: TGTGCCAGTAGTATTGGGCCGGGGTCGGTCTATGGCTACACCTTC.

V gene TRBV5-1 combines with J gene TRBJ1-2; the match to TRBD1 covers 10 bases. Germline CDR1 SGHRS, CDR2 YFSETQ. The CDR3 sequence is 15 residues long. V shed 6 bases, J shed 6 bases, and the junction held 11 bases outside the gene matches. The CDR3 region is CASNLDRGRPDGYTF. CDR3 DNA sequence: TGCGCCAGCAACCTCGACAGGGGGCGCCCGGATGGCTACACCTTC.

The rearrangement uses TRBV11-2 and TRBJ1-1; D not certain. CDR1 is SGHAT and CDR2 is FQNNGV in the germline V gene. V lost 5 bases, J lost 4 bases, and 17 bases lay in between. The CDR3 consists of 15 residues. In DNA form, the CDR3 reads TGTGCCAGCAGCCCGCTGGTTGGGTTGGTCACTGAAGCTTTCTTT. Amino acid sequence: CASSPLVGLVTEAFF.

The V call is TRBV5-6, the J call TRBJ2-4, with 12 positions matching TRBD2. The germline gives CDR1 SGHDT, CDR2 YYEEEE. The junction had 6 bases not matched to a gene; V was cut back by 2 bases and J by 3 bases. This CDR3 region has 17 residues. The DNA of the CDR3 is TGTGCCAGCAGCTTACGGACTAGCGGGACGGTCAAAAACATTCAGTACTTC. It translates to CASSLRTSGTVKNIQYF. The variable domain in full, with the rest retrieved from reference TRBV5-6 and TRBJ2-4, is DAGVTQSPTHLIKTRGQQVTLRCSPKSGHDTVSWYQQALGQGPQFIFQYYEEEERQRGNFPDRFSGHQFPNYSSELNVNALLLGDSALYLCASSLRTSGTVKNIQYFGAGTRLSVL.

The chain is built from TRBV6-6 and TRBJ1-1; the D gene is possibly TRBD1 (6 bases). Trimming removed 3 bases at V and 4 bases at J, with 12 bases between. This CDR3 contains 14 residues. Germline lookup yields CDR1 MNHNY and CDR2 SVGAGI (reference sequence). DNA of the CDR3: TGTGCCAGCAGTTATGGGGGGCTCACCACTGAAGCTTTCTTT. It specifies CASSYGGLTTEAFF.

The rearrangement joins TRBV30 to TRBJ1-4, with D possibly TRBD1 on 5 matching bases. CDR3 size: 15 residues. The V gene's germline CDR1 is GTSNPN and CDR2 SVGIG (reference sequence). V gave up 0 bases and J gave up 5 bases, with 13 bases separating them. The CDR3 DNA follows: TGTGCCTGGAGTGTACCCGGGACGTGGAATGAAAAACTGTTTTTT. Translating gives CAWSVPGTWNEKLFF.

The chain is built from TRBV28 and TRBJ2-2; weak D call: TRBD1 (6 bases). This CDR3 comprises 14 residues. Germline V gives CDR1 MDHEN, CDR2 SYDVKM. Trimming cost V 5 bases and J 5 bases, with 12 bases left between them. The CDR3 nucleotides are TGTGCCAGCAGTGTCCGGGACAATACCGGGGAGCTGTTTTTT. Translated: CASSVRDNTGELFF.

The CDR3 region has the DNA TGTGCCTGGAGTGTACCCGAGGTGGCCAAAAACATTCAGTACTTC. This encodes CAWSVPEVAKNIQYF. This sequence joins TRBV30 and TRBJ2-4; D is undetermined. The CDR3 runs 15 residues. The germline CDR1 and CDR2 sequences are GTSNPN and SVGIG (reference sequence). Trimming left V 0 bases short and J 1 base short, with 10 bases between. The full variable domain, in which reference TRBV30 and TRBJ2-4 provide the parts outside the CDR3, is SQTIHQWPATLVQPVGSPLSLECTVEGTSNPNLYWYRQAAGRGLQLLFYSVGIGQISSEVPQNLSASRPQDRQFILSSKKLLLSDSGFYLCAWSVPEVAKNIQYFGAGTRLSVL.

The chain combines TRBV6-5 with TRBJ1-3; 8 bases line up with TRBD1. Germline loops: CDR1 MNHEY, CDR2 SVGAGI. V shed 5 bases, J shed 0 bases, and the junction held 3 bases outside the gene matches. The CDR3 is 15 residues long. The chain's CDR3 is CASSTTGASGNTIYF. The CDR3 DNA reads as TGTGCCAGCAGTACGACAGGGGCCTCTGGAAACACCATATATTTT.

The chain carries TRBV5-1 and TRBJ2-5; D gene unclear. Germline CDR1 SGHRS, CDR2 YFSETQ. The germline V and J ends were trimmed by 0 bases and 5 bases, with 14 bases remaining between them. This CDR3 has 15 residues. The CDR3 bases are TGCGCCAGCAGCTTGGGTACAGAGATCGGGGAGACCCAGTACTTC. It is translated as CASSLGTEIGETQYF.